The 30 T cell receptor beta chains given below trace back to one sample, sequenced in a study of immune evolution from preneoplasia to lung adenocarcinoma. Here immunoSEQ multiplex PCR was the method, and the copy in TCRdb shows in-frame clones only, minus some. The table includes around 6,500 clones, 80% to 90% detected once. Sequences were obtained from FFPE invasive lung adenocarcinoma tissue. The origin of the receptors is a person in their fifties or sixties with lung adenocarcinoma.

This chain connects TRBV6-6 to TRBJ2-7; D unresolved. Germline CDR1 reads MNHNY; CDR2 reads SVGAGI (reference sequence). There are 11 residues in the CDR3. V dropped 6 bases and J dropped 6 bases, with 9 bases sitting between them. CDR3 DNA sequence: TGTGCCAGCAGAACCTCCGGCGAGCAGTACTTC. It translates to CASRTSGEQYF.

This chain connects TRBV7-2 to TRBJ2-2; 7 positions agree with TRBD1. Per the germline V gene, CDR1 is SGHTA and CDR2 is FQGNSA. With 5 bases clipped from V and 2 bases from J, the junction kept 5 bases outside the gene matches. The CDR3 loop spans 15 amino acids. The CDR3: CASSIDRVNTGELFF. DNA for the CDR3: TGTGCCAGCAGCATAGACAGGGTAAACACCGGGGAGCTGTTTTTT.

The V and J genes are TRBV10-1 and TRBJ2-1; 10 bases map to TRBD1. Germline V gene data show CDR1 as WNHNN and CDR2 as SYGVQD (reference sequence). J lost 16 bases, V lost 5 bases, and 5 bases had no gene match. This CDR3 is 11 amino acids long. The DNA of the CDR3 is TGCGCCAGCAGTTCCGGGACAGGGGTATTCTTC. It yields the protein CASSSGTGVFF.

The chain employs TRBV19 and TRBJ2-3; D remains ambiguous. The CDR3 is 14 residues long. Germline CDR1 LNHDA, CDR2 SQIVND (reference sequence). Between the trimmed V and J ends, which lost 3 bases and 0 bases, there was a span of 7 bases. The CDR3 spells CASSIVRSTDTQYF. DNA for the CDR3: TGTGCCAGTAGTATTGTACGCAGCACAGATACGCAGTATTTT.

V gene TRBV19 combines with J gene TRBJ2-1; 9 nucleotides match TRBD1. CDR1 and CDR2 from the germline V gene are LNHDA and SQIVND (reference sequence). The CDR3 runs to 17 residues. The trim removed 4 bases at V and 7 bases at J, leaving 14 bases unmatched. DNA for the CDR3: TGTGCCAGTAGTACATTCGGGGGACAGGGTCGGTCTAATGAGCAGTTCTTC. It codes for CASSTFGGQGRSNEQFF.

This chain uses TRBV27 with TRBJ2-1, with D unresolved. Deletions cut 1 base from V and 5 bases from J, with 6 bases between. The V gene's germline CDR1 is MNHEY and CDR2 SMNVEV (reference sequence). This CDR3 has 13 residues. The CDR3 DNA sequence: TGTGCCAGCAGTTTATTCGAGGACAATGAGCAGTTCTTC. Translating it yields CASSLFEDNEQFF.

The CDR3 DNA follows: TGTGCCTGGAGTGCTACTTCTACGGCCGAGCAGTACTTC. Amino acid sequence: CAWSATSTAEQYF. The V gene is TRBV30, the J gene TRBJ2-7; no clear D. CDR3 size: 13 residues. Germline V gene data show CDR1 as GTSNPN and CDR2 as SVGIG (reference sequence). V was pared by 1 base and J by 6 bases, with 13 bases between.

The chain couples TRBV7-2 to TRBJ2-2; no firm D call. Germline assignment: CDR1 SGHTA and CDR2 FQGNSA. The CDR3 consists of 16 residues. Trimming took off 0 bases at V and 5 bases at J, with 13 bases between the two ends. This CDR3 reads CASSLAGSVRTGELFF. CDR3 DNA: TGTGCCAGCAGCTTAGCTGGGTCAGTGAGAACCGGGGAGCTGTTTTTT. The variable domain in full, with the rest retrieved from reference TRBV7-2 and TRBJ2-2, is GAGVSQSPSNKVTEKGKDVELRCDPISGHTALYWYRQSLGQGLEFLIYFQGNSAPDKSGLPSDRFSAERTGGSVSTLTIQRTQQEDSAVYLCASSLAGSVRTGELFFGEGSRLTVL.

The chain is built from TRBV28 and TRBJ1-3; D remains unclear. CDR1 and CDR2 (germline): MDHEN, SYDVKM. The length of the CDR3 is 16 residues. Trimming took off 2 bases at V and 0 bases at J, with 11 bases between the two ends. For the CDR3, the DNA is TGTGCCAGCAGTTTACGGTCTCTCGTCTCTGGAAACACCATATATTTT. Protein sequence: CASSLRSLVSGNTIYF. Filled out from reference TRBV28 and TRBJ1-3, the complete variable domain reads DVKVTQSSRYLVKRTGEKVFLECVQDMDHENMFWYRQDPGLGLRLIYFSYDVKMKEKGDIPEGYSVSREKKERFSLILESASTNQTSMYLCASSLRSLVSGNTIYFGEGSWLTVV.

The chain is built from TRBV5-1 and TRBJ1-4; tentative D call: TRBD1 (6 bases). The CDR3 runs to 16 residues. V was cut by 0 bases and J by 4 bases, with 13 bases left in between. Germline loops: CDR1 SGHRS, CDR2 YFSETQ. CDR3 DNA: TGCGCCAGCAGCTTGGCCGGACAGCGAAATAATGAAAAACTGTTTTTT. Amino acid sequence: CASSLAGQRNNEKLFF.

The chain couples TRBV7-2 to TRBJ2-7; 8 bases agree with TRBD2. Germline loops: CDR1 SGHTA, CDR2 FQGNSA. The CDR3 has 14 amino acids. Trimming cost V 5 bases and J 2 bases; bases outside gene matches: 5. The CDR3 DNA sequence: TGTGCCAGCAGCCCCCGAGCGGGAGCCTACGAGCAGTACTTC. This codes for CASSPRAGAYEQYF.

The chain recombines TRBV11-2 with TRBJ2-2; unclear D gene. The V gene's germline CDR1 is SGHAT and CDR2 FQNNGV. Trimming stripped 7 bases from V and 3 bases from J, with 15 bases between. The CDR3 contains 15 residues. For the CDR3, the DNA is TGTGCCAGCACCCTAAGACTGGAATACACCGGGGAGCTGTTTTTT. Protein: CASTLRLEYTGELFF.

This rearrangement joins TRBV7-9 to TRBJ2-3, with D tentatively TRBD2 (6 bases). Germline V lookup: CDR1 SEHNR, CDR2 FQNEAQ (reference sequence). The CDR3 totals 16 residues. V was cut by 0 bases and J by 2 bases, with 12 bases left in between. This CDR3 reads CASSLARGNPTDTQYF. The CDR3, as DNA: TGTGCCAGCAGCTTAGCGCGCGGGAACCCCACAGATACGCAGTATTTT.

J is TRBJ2-2 and V is TRBV7-6, with 9 positions matching TRBD1. Per germline, CDR1 SGHVS and CDR2 FNYEAQ. CDR3 size: 14 residues. V shed 8 bases and J 3 bases; nucleotides not matched to a gene: 4. The CDR3 here is CASQGQGYTGELFF. As DNA, the CDR3 is TGTGCCAGCCAGGGACAGGGTTACACCGGGGAGCTGTTTTTT.

A single count supports this clone. The gene calls are TRBV2 and TRBJ1-5, with 7 bases identical to TRBD1. The trim removed 3 bases at V and 6 bases at J, leaving 2 bases unmatched. In germline, CDR1 is SNHLY, CDR2 FYNNEI. The CDR3 contains 13 residues. CDR3: CASSDRGIQPQHF. In DNA, the CDR3 is TGTGCCAGCAGTGACAGGGGGATTCAGCCCCAGCATTTT.

This clone was detected once. The chain is built from TRBV4-2 and TRBJ2-1; a possible D gene is TRBD1 (7 bases). Trimming stripped 6 bases from V and 8 bases from J, with 20 bases between. The CDR3 runs 15 residues. CDR1 and CDR2 from the germline V gene are LGHNA and YNFKEQ. CDR3 sequence: CASSQGGLATDEQFF. CDR3 coding DNA: TGTGCCAGCAGTCAGGGGGGACTGGCGACGGATGAGCAGTTCTTC.

Note on this clone: The sample has other DNA sequences that encode this CDR3 too. V and J are TRBV28 and TRBJ1-5; D remains unclear. Germline V lookup: CDR1 MDHEN, CDR2 SYDVKM. The V and J ends lost 7 bases and 3 bases respectively, with 13 bases between them. This CDR3 has 14 residues. CDR3 bases: TGTGCCAGCACCCCATTCGGAGACAATCAGCCCCAGCATTTT. Protein product: CASTPFGDNQPQHF.

This chain joins TRBV18 and TRBJ2-2; TRBD1 matches 8 bases. The CDR3 consists of 15 residues. Germline loops: CDR1 KGHSH, CDR2 LQKENI. The trim removed 2 bases at V and 1 base at J, leaving 0 bases unmatched. The CDR3 region is CASSPGTGNTGELFF. CDR3 bases: TGTGCCAGCTCACCAGGGACAGGGAACACCGGGGAGCTGTTTTTT. Filled out from reference TRBV18 and TRBJ2-2, the complete variable domain reads NAGVMQNPRHLVRRRGQEARLRCSPMKGHSHVYWYRQLPEEGLKFMVYLQKENIIDESGMPKERFSAEFPKEGPSILRIQQVVRGDSAAYFCASSPGTGNTGELFFGEGSRLTVL.

This clone is a singleton in its sample. V gene TRBV7-2 combines with J gene TRBJ1-5; 7 positions agree with TRBD1. Per the germline V gene, CDR1 is SGHTA and CDR2 is FQGNSA. The V gene end was trimmed by 5 bases and the J gene end by 4 bases; junction bases not matched to a gene: 8. The CDR3 length is 15 residues. The CDR3 bases are TGTGCCAGCAGCACGCAACAGGGGAATAATCAGCCCCAGCATTTT. Translating it yields CASSTQQGNNQPQHF.

This chain uses TRBV7-3 with TRBJ2-1; D may be TRBD2 (6 bases). Trimming removed 5 bases at V and 4 bases at J, with 18 bases between. CDR3 length equals 16 residues. The germline CDR1 and CDR2 sequences are SGHTA and FQGTGA. DNA for the CDR3: TGTGCCAGCAGCCGGGAGCCGGTAGGGGTGTACAATGAGCAGTTCTTC. It encodes CASSREPVGVYNEQFF.

J is TRBJ2-7 and V is TRBV2, with D unresolved. V lost 8 bases and J lost 1, with 9 bases in between. This CDR3 has 12 amino acids. Looked up from germline, CDR1 is SNHLY and CDR2 is FYNNEI. CDR3 region: CASGTISYEQYF. Here the CDR3 DNA reads TGTGCCAGCGGCACAATTTCCTACGAGCAGTACTTC.

This sequence joins TRBV4-2 and TRBJ2-1, with D unclear. Germline CDR1 and CDR2: LGHNA and YNFKEQ. This CDR3 has 15 amino acids. The V gene lost 1 base and the J gene lost 4 bases, with 11 bases spanning the gap. CDR3 nucleotide sequence: TGTGCCAGCAGCCAAGCTGACCGCCCATACAATGAGCAGTTCTTC. Amino acids: CASSQADRPYNEQFF.

The chain couples TRBV18 to TRBJ2-7; no clear D. V was pared by 1 base and J by 0 bases, with 13 bases between. The CDR3 totals 16 residues. Germline CDR1 KGHSH, CDR2 LQKENI. This chain's CDR3 is CASSPLSAESSYEQYF. The DNA of the CDR3 is TGTGCCAGCTCACCACTCTCAGCCGAAAGCTCCTACGAGCAGTACTTC.

This clone was seen just once. The V and J genes are TRBV28 and TRBJ2-1; perhaps D is TRBD1 or TRBD2 (5 bases each). The V end lost 7 bases, the J end lost 7 bases, and 23 bases lay between the germline ends. In germline, CDR1 is MDHEN, CDR2 SYDVKM. The CDR3 totals 16 residues. The CDR3 protein is CASKKVGPKSRNEQFF. The CDR3 DNA sequence: TGTGCCAGCAAAAAAGTGGGACCCAAAAGTCGGAATGAGCAGTTCTTC.

J is TRBJ2-2 and V is TRBV28, with D possibly matching TRBD1 (5 bases). The V end was cut by 8 bases, the J end by 5 bases, with 15 bases between. Germline V gene lookup returns CDR1 MDHEN and CDR2 SYDVKM. This CDR3 is 14 amino acids long. The CDR3 DNA follows: TGTGCCAGCCTTCAGGGTTACGGGACCGGGGAGCTGTTTTTT. Translated: CASLQGYGTGELFF.

The chain recombines TRBV6-5 with TRBJ2-1; D is possibly TRBD1 or TRBD2 (6 bases each). Germline-derived CDR1 and CDR2 are MNHEY and SVGAGI. The length of the CDR3 is 13 residues. Trimming took 7 bases from V and 10 from J, leaving 17 bases between them. This CDR3 reads CASTNSRGQEQFF. The CDR3 DNA reads TGTGCCAGCACCAACTCTCGGGGGCAAGAGCAGTTCTTC.

This chain uses TRBV10-1 with TRBJ1-2; no clear D gene. The germline V gene encodes CDR1 WNHNN and CDR2 SYGVQD (reference sequence). V lost 2 bases and J 4 bases, leaving 11 bases between the germline ends. CDR3 length equals 14 residues. The chain's CDR3 is CASSEDAEAYGYTF. The DNA for the CDR3 is TGCGCCAGCAGTGAGGACGCCGAGGCCTATGGCTACACCTTC.

The chain couples TRBV5-6 to TRBJ1-1; D is undetermined. The CDR3 has 15 residues. The germline V and J ends were trimmed by 4 bases and 4 bases, with 17 bases remaining between them. Germline values: CDR1 SGHDT, CDR2 YYEEEE. The DNA of the CDR3 is TGTGCCAGCAGCCTCAGGAGGCGGGAAGGCACTGAAGCTTTCTTT. Translated, it gives CASSLRRREGTEAFF. Supplemented by reference TRBV5-6 and TRBJ1-1, the full variable domain reads DAGVTQSPTHLIKTRGQQVTLRCSPKSGHDTVSWYQQALGQGPQFIFQYYEEEERQRGNFPDRFSGHQFPNYSSELNVNALLLGDSALYLCASSLRRREGTEAFFGQGTRLTVV.

This chain uses TRBV5-1 with TRBJ2-7, with 12 positions matching TRBD1. The V and J ends lost 4 bases and 0 bases, in that order; junction bases with no gene match: 8. The CDR3 length is 17 residues. Germline values: CDR1 SGHRS, CDR2 YFSETQ. CDR3 nucleotide sequence: TGCGCCAGCAGCCAACCGGGACAGGGGGCTTACTCCTACGAGCAGTACTTC. Translated: CASSQPGQGAYSYEQYF.

To note about this clone: Compared with germline, one end of the junction differs, possibly owing to a read error. J is TRBJ1-1 and V is TRBV4-3, with D tentatively TRBD1 (5 bases). CDR3 length: 13 amino acids. Germline CDR1 is LGHNA and CDR2 is YSLEER. The CDR3 protein is CASSRPGDPEVFF. The DNA of the CDR3 is TGCGCCAGCAGCCGGCCCGGGGACCCTGAAGTTTTCTTT.